This T cell receptor (beta chain) was obtained from a study of response to subunit inactivated influenza vaccine. Findings and limits, study-wide: Each seasonal influenza vaccination recruits few new T cells, the authors suggested.

V was cut by 5 bases and J by 4 bases, with 15 bases left in between. This CDR3 contains 15 residues. Turning to this clonotype: Antigen unknown.

TCRdb processed the RT-PCR reads anew with MiXCR; each CDR3 protein has one entry. This table has under 500,000 distinct CDR3 sequences, about a tenth appearing once. This TCR came from a man between 45 and 60 years old who received an inactivated influenza vaccine. The sequences come from PBMCs from blood, collected 40 to 50 days after vaccination. The gene calls are TRBV12-3 or TRBV12-4 and TRBJ1-3, with D possibly matching TRBD1 (5 bases). In DNA form, the CDR3 reads TGTGCCAGCAGTGCCAGGGATTCTGCCGGAAACACCATATATTTT. Its protein product is CASSARDSAGNTIYF.